Shown below are 31 T cell receptor beta chains from a single sample sequenced in a study of cytomegalovirus exposure and HLA in healthy donors. Primers included in the PCR were 60 Vbeta and 13 Jbeta primers. Data came from immunoSEQ multiplex PCR; TCRdb stores just in-frame clones and leaves some out. There are hundreds of thousands of clones in the sample; 78% occur only once, and 3.5% to 4% lies in the top ten. The sequenced sample consisted of PBMCs. The receptors stem from a male donor in good health and CMV-seronegative.

The CDR3 DNA sequence: TGTGCCAGCAGCAAAAGACAGGGAACGGGCGAGCAGTACTTC. This encodes CASSKRQGTGEQYF. J is TRBJ2-5 and V is TRBV5-4; 7 bases agree with TRBD1. The J call is uncertain, as TRBJ2-7 better fits the DNA end. The CDR3 spans 14 residues. The germline V gene encodes CDR1 SGHNT and CDR2 YYREEE (reference sequence).

The rearrangement joins TRBV5-4 to TRBJ2-2; the match to TRBD2 covers 9 bases. V shed 2 bases and J 6 bases; nucleotides not matched to a gene: 5. Germline V lookup: CDR1 SGHNT, CDR2 YYREEE (reference sequence). The CDR3 loop spans 15 amino acids. CDR3 amino acids: CASSFSGSAPGELFF. DNA for the CDR3: TGTGCCAGCAGCTTTAGCGGGAGTGCCCCCGGGGAGCTGTTTTTT.

The chain couples TRBV7-8 to TRBJ2-7; D gene uncertain. CDR3 length: 15 amino acids. Germline V gene lookup returns CDR1 SGHVS and CDR2 FQNEAQ. Trimming took 2 bases from V and 0 from J, leaving 11 bases between them. Written as DNA, the CDR3 is TGTGCCAGCAGCTTATACTCTCCTAGCTCCTACGAGCAGTACTTC. Translated, it gives CASSLYSPSSYEQYF. The full variable domain, rest sourced from reference TRBV7-8 and TRBJ2-7, is GAGVSQSPRYKVAKRGQDVALRCDPISGHVSLFWYQQALGQGPEFLTYFQNEAQLDKSGLPSDRFFAERPEGSVSTLKIQRTQQEDSAVYLCASSLYSPSSYEQYFGPGTRLTVT.

This clone was recorded only once. The V and J genes are TRBV28 and TRBJ2-7; the match to TRBD2 covers 10 bases. V dropped 6 bases and J dropped 3; count of bases not matched to a gene: 8. Germline V gene lookup returns CDR1 MDHEN and CDR2 SYDVKM. This CDR3 contains 15 residues. The CDR3 reads CASRNEREGLYEQYF. The CDR3 coding sequence is TGTGCCAGCAGGAATGAGCGGGAGGGCCTCTACGAGCAGTACTTC.

V and J are TRBV5-1 and TRBJ2-1; 7 bases are a match to TRBD2. The V and J ends lost 5 bases and 5 bases, in that order; junction bases with no gene match: 10. From germline, CDR1 is SGHRS and CDR2 YFSETQ. The CDR3 length is 15 residues. The CDR3 nucleotides read TGCGCCAGCAGTCCCCCGGGACTAAACAACAATGAGCAGTTCTTC. This gives the protein CASSPPGLNNNEQFF.

This chain connects TRBV4-2 to TRBJ1-5; a weak D match, TRBD1 (5 bases). V lost 5 bases, J lost 7 bases, and 15 bases lay in between. The CDR3 length is 14 residues. Germline CDR1 LGHNA, CDR2 YNFKEQ. The CDR3 protein is CASSIDRGRQPQHF. The CDR3 coding sequence is TGTGCCAGCAGCATCGACCGGGGGAGACAGCCCCAGCATTTT.

The V gene is TRBV27, the J gene TRBJ2-3; D might be TRBD2 (6 bases). The CDR3 spans 13 residues. Germline CDR1 MNHEY, CDR2 SMNVEV (reference sequence). V lost 7 bases to trimming and J lost 3 bases, with 11 bases between them. Written as DNA, the CDR3 is TGTGCCAGCACCCTGGCGGGGACAGATACGCAGTATTTT. Its translation is CASTLAGTDTQYF.

The chain links TRBV7-9 to TRBJ2-1, with TRBD1 as a possible D gene (8 bases). CDR1 and CDR2 from the germline V gene are SEHNR and FQNEAQ (reference sequence). The CDR3 runs 17 residues. Between the trimmed V and J ends, which lost 5 bases and 8 bases, there was a span of 25 bases. CDR3 sequence reads: CASSGRTGLADWYEQFF. DNA of the CDR3: TGTGCCAGCAGCGGCCGGACAGGGCTAGCGGATTGGTATGAGCAGTTCTTC.

This clone was seen once. This sequence joins TRBV7-9 and TRBJ1-4; TRBD1 matches at 7 bases. The length of the CDR3 is 15 residues. The junction had 7 bases not matched to a gene; V was cut back by 4 bases and J by 5 bases. Germline CDR1 SEHNR, CDR2 FQNEAQ (reference sequence). This chain's CDR3 is CASSSKTGTNEKLFF. As DNA, the CDR3 is TGTGCCAGCAGCTCGAAGACAGGGACAAATGAAAAACTGTTTTTT.

This clone occurred a few times. This chain joins TRBV4-1 and TRBJ1-2, with a tentative D call TRBD1 (5 bases). The CDR3 extends over 14 amino acids. With 0 bases removed from V and 6 bases from J, the gap between germline ends came to 11 bases. From germline, CDR1 is MGHRA and CDR2 YSYEKL. CDR3 sequence: CASSQDPAGHGYTF. In DNA, the CDR3 is TGCGCCAGCAGCCAAGATCCAGCAGGGCATGGCTACACCTTC.

The chain has TRBV19 and TRBJ2-1; tentatively, D is TRBD2 (5 bases). Looked up from germline, CDR1 is LNHDA and CDR2 is SQIVND (reference sequence). V was pared by 3 bases and J by 10 bases, with 13 bases between. The CDR3 spans 13 residues. CDR3: CASSMGRLGEQFF. The CDR3 DNA is TGTGCCAGTAGTATGGGGAGACTTGGAGAGCAGTTCTTC.

V and J are TRBV7-9 and TRBJ1-1; 10 bases line up with TRBD1. Germline V lookup: CDR1 SEHNR, CDR2 FQNEAQ (reference sequence). The J segment lost 3 bases and the V segment lost 5 bases, leaving 9 bases of the junction unmatched. CDR3 length: 16 residues. This chain's CDR3 is CASSPWTGGMDTEAFF. In nucleotides, the CDR3 is TGTGCCAGCAGCCCATGGACAGGGGGAATGGACACTGAAGCTTTCTTT.

There are a few counts of this clone. The rearrangement links TRBV6-5 to TRBJ2-4, with D maybe TRBD1 (6 bases). Germline V gene data show CDR1 as MNHEY and CDR2 as SVGAGI. This CDR3 contains 15 residues. V dropped 0 bases and J dropped 12 bases, with 18 bases sitting between them. The CDR3 sequence: CASSYSWERGSTQYF. In DNA form, the CDR3 reads TGTGCCAGCAGTTACTCGTGGGAGAGGGGGAGCACTCAGTACTTC.

CDR3 region: CASSSRTGSYETQYF. The CDR3 DNA follows: TGCGCCAGCAGCTCCCGGACAGGGAGTTACGAGACCCAGTACTTC. The rearrangement links TRBV5-1 to TRBJ2-5; 8 bases line up with TRBD1. CDR3 length equals 15 residues. V lost 3 bases to trimming and J lost 5 bases; unmatched junction nucleotides: 9. The V gene's germline CDR1 is SGHRS and CDR2 YFSETQ.

The V and J genes are TRBV5-1 and TRBJ2-4, with TRBD2 matching over 10 bases. The CDR3 sequence is 14 residues long. CDR1 is SGHRS and CDR2 is YFSETQ in the germline V gene. V gave up 3 bases and J gave up 6 bases; unmatched junction bases: 3. The DNA for the CDR3 is TGCGCCAGCAGCTCCTCTAGCGGGAGAAACATTCAGTACTTC. Amino acid sequence: CASSSSSGRNIQYF.

V usage is TRBV11-2 and J usage is TRBJ2-2; 7 nucleotides agree with TRBD2. Germline CDR1 SGHAT, CDR2 FQNNGV. This CDR3 is 16 amino acids long. The J segment lost 5 bases and the V segment lost 5 bases, leaving 11 bases of the junction unmatched. In DNA, the CDR3 is TGTGCCAGCAGCCAGAAAATGGGAGGGCGAACCGGGGAGCTGTTTTTT. It encodes CASSQKMGGRTGELFF.

CDR3: CASSQGQGREKLFF. As DNA, the CDR3 is TGTGCCAGCAGTCAGGGACAGGGACGGGAAAAACTGTTTTTT. The chain recombines TRBV2 with TRBJ1-4, with 9 bases fitting TRBD1. CDR1 SNHLY and CDR2 FYNNEI come from the germline V gene. Trimming at V came to 5 bases and at J to 8 bases, leaving 6 bases not matched to a gene. The CDR3 contains 14 residues.

This chain connects TRBV19 to TRBJ2-3; 8 nucleotides agree with TRBD2. Germline CDR1 reads LNHDA; CDR2 reads SQIVND (reference sequence). Unmatched junction bases numbered 4, after V lost 0 bases and J lost 2 bases. The CDR3 has 16 residues. The CDR3 bases are TGTGCCAGTAGTATAGATCCAGCGGGAGCCACAGATACGCAGTATTTT. This translates into CASSIDPAGATDTQYF. Combining the CDR3 with reference TRBV19 and TRBJ2-3 gives the whole variable domain DGGITQSPKYLFRKEGQNVTLSCEQNLNHDAMYWYRQDPGQGLRLIYYSQIVNDFQKGDIAEGYSVSREKKESFPLTVTSAQKNPTAFYLCASSIDPAGATDTQYFGPGTRLTVL.

The chain is built from TRBV19 and TRBJ2-7; 8 bases align to TRBD1. The J segment lost 0 bases and the V segment lost 8 bases, leaving 6 bases of the junction unmatched. The CDR3 totals 14 residues. Germline V gene data show CDR1 as LNHDA and CDR2 as SQIVND (reference sequence). CDR3 sequence (DNA): TGTGCCAGTTCCCGGGACAGGAGCTCCTACGAGCAGTACTTC. It codes for CASSRDRSSYEQYF.

In this sample, this clone turned up once. The chain joins TRBV29-1 to TRBJ2-7; a possible D gene is TRBD2 (6 bases). The V end was cut by 0 bases, the J end by 5 bases, with 14 bases between. In germline, CDR1 is SQVTM, CDR2 ANQGSEA. The CDR3 has 14 residues. CDR3 nucleotides: TGCAGCGTTGAAGATCTGGGACTCAGCCACGAGCAGTACTTC. Protein: CSVEDLGLSHEQYF.

The genes are TRBV19 and TRBJ2-1, with D unresolved. Trimming cost V 5 bases and J 9 bases, with 8 bases left between them. The CDR3 is made up of 11 amino acids. CDR1 and CDR2 from the germline V gene are LNHDA and SQIVND (reference sequence). DNA of the CDR3: TGTGCCAGTAGTTCTCAGGTTGAGCAGTTCTTC. Its protein product is CASSSQVEQFF.

The CDR3 is CASSLVPSGQETQYF. CDR3 DNA: TGTGCCAGCAGCTTAGTGCCTAGCGGACAAGAGACCCAGTACTTC. The V and J genes are TRBV11-2 and TRBJ2-5; the match to TRBD2 covers 7 bases. This CDR3 region has 15 residues. The ends lost 1 base at V and 2 bases at J; junction bases unmatched: 4. Germline V lookup: CDR1 SGHAT, CDR2 FQNNGV. The full variable domain, completed using reference TRBV11-2 and TRBJ2-5, is EAGVAQSPRYKIIEKRQSVAFWCNPISGHATLYWYQQILGQGPKLLIQFQNNGVVDDSQLPKDRFSAERLKGVDSTLKIQPAKLEDSAVYLCASSLVPSGQETQYFGPGTRLLVL.

This chain connects TRBV7-6 to TRBJ1-2; D is unclear. CDR1 and CDR2 from the germline V gene are SGHVS and FNYEAQ. V shed 5 bases and J shed 4 bases, with 11 bases lying between them. This CDR3 is 13 amino acids long. The CDR3 spells CASSPGSGYGYTF. The CDR3 nucleotides are TGTGCCAGCAGCCCAGGATCAGGCTATGGCTACACCTTC. Full variable domain (rest looked up from reference TRBV7-6 and TRBJ1-2): GAGVSQSPRYKVTKRGQDVALRCDPISGHVSLYWYRQALGQGPEFLTYFNYEAQQDKSGLPNDRFSAERPEGSISTLTIQRTEQRDSAMYRCASSPGSGYGYTFGSGTRLTVV.

Comments on this clone: At the DNA level, this CDR3 is encoded by other sequences in the same sample as well. The V call is TRBV6-1, the J call TRBJ1-5, with D unresolved. CDR3 length: 13 residues. The ends were cut back, 5 bases at V and 1 base at J, with 6 bases in the middle. Germline V CDR1 and CDR2: MNHNS, SASEGT. CDR3 sequence (DNA): TGTGCCAGCAGTCCGCGAAGCAATCAGCCCCAGCATTTT. Protein: CASSPRSNQPQHF.

The chain is built from TRBV27 and TRBJ2-7; D possibly corresponds to TRBD2 (6 bases). The CDR3 is made up of 14 amino acids. The V gene's germline CDR1 is MNHEY and CDR2 SMNVEV (reference sequence). The V gene lost 1 base and the J gene lost 4 bases, with 11 bases spanning the gap. CDR3 sequence: CASSLWGRRYEQYF. In DNA form, the CDR3 reads TGTGCCAGCAGTTTATGGGGGAGGAGGTACGAGCAGTACTTC.

This clone was seen a single time. The genes are TRBV29-1 and TRBJ2-1, with TRBD2 as a possible D gene (5 bases). Germline values: CDR1 SQVTM, CDR2 ANQGSEA. This CDR3 is built from 14 residues. V was trimmed by 5 bases and J by 0 bases, leaving 11 bases between them. The chain's CDR3 is CSVFLGSSYNEQFF. The CDR3 DNA reads as TGCAGCGTTTTCTTAGGGAGCTCCTACAATGAGCAGTTCTTC.

The V call is TRBV27, the J call TRBJ2-7, with a possible D match to TRBD1 (7 bases). Per the germline V gene, CDR1 is MNHEY and CDR2 is SMNVEV (reference sequence). Trimming removed 8 bases at V and 6 bases at J, with 14 bases between. The CDR3 runs to 12 residues. In DNA form, the CDR3 reads TGTGCCAGCCCAAGGAGGGGGCGCGAGCAGTACTTC. Its translation is CASPRRGREQYF.

The genes are TRBV11-3 and TRBJ1-1; D may be TRBD1 (6 bases). This CDR3 is built from 12 residues. Germline V CDR1 and CDR2: SGHNT, YENEEA. Between the trimmed V and J ends, which lost 5 bases and 5 bases, there was a span of 9 bases. CDR3 sequence: CASSTQGTEAFF. In nucleotides, the CDR3 is TGTGCCAGCAGCACACAGGGTACTGAAGCTTTCTTT.

The chain is built from TRBV28 and TRBJ1-1, with 7 positions matching TRBD1. V lost 6 bases to trimming and J lost 5 bases; unmatched junction nucleotides: 6. Germline CDR1 and CDR2: MDHEN and SYDVKM. The CDR3 is 13 amino acids. Here the CDR3 reads CASRYRGRTEAFF. CDR3 sequence (DNA): TGTGCCAGCAGATACAGGGGTAGGACTGAAGCTTTCTTT. The whole variable domain, filled in from reference TRBV28 and TRBJ1-1, reads DVKVTQSSRYLVKRTGEKVFLECVQDMDHENMFWYRQDPGLGLRLIYFSYDVKMKEKGDIPEGYSVSREKKERFSLILESASTNQTSMYLCASRYRGRTEAFFGQGTRLTVV.

The chain has TRBV28 and TRBJ2-7, with 10 nucleotides matching TRBD2. With V trimmed by 4 bases and J by 6 bases, 12 bases remained unmatched. The CDR3 runs 16 residues. The germline CDR1 and CDR2 sequences are MDHEN and SYDVKM. The CDR3 sequence is CASSSEGLAGVSEQYF. DNA of the CDR3: TGTGCCAGCAGTTCCGAGGGGCTAGCGGGAGTTTCCGAGCAGTACTTC.

The rearrangement uses TRBV19 and TRBJ1-2, with D maybe TRBD1 (5 bases). This CDR3 comprises 14 residues. Germline V lookup: CDR1 LNHDA, CDR2 SQIVND (reference sequence). Trimming shortened V by 1 base and J by 4 bases, and 10 bases separated the two germline ends. The CDR3 DNA sequence: TGTGCCAGTAGTATAGTTTGGGGCCTCTATGGCTACACCTTC. Amino acids: CASSIVWGLYGYTF.